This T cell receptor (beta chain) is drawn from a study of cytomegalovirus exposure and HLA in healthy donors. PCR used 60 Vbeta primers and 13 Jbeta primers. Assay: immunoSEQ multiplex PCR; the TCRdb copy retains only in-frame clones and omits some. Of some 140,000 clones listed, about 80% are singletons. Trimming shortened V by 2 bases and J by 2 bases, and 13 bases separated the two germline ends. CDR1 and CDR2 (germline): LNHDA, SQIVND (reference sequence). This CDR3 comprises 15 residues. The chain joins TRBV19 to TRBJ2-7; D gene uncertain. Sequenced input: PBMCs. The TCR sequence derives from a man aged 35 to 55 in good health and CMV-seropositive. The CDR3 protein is CASSILPKPTYEQYF. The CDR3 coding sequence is TGTGCCAGTAGTATACTCCCGAAGCCCACCTACGAGCAGTACTTC.